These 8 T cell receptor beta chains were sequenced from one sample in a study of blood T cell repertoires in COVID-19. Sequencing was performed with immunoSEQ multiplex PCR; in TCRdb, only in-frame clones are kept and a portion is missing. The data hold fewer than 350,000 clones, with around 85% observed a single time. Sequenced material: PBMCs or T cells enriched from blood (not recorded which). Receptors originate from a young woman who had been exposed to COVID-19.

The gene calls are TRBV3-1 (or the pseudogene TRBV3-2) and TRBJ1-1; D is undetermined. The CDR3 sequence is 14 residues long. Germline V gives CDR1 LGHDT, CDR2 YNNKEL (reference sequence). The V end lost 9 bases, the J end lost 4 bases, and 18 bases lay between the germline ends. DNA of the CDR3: TGTGCCAGGGCTGGGTTCGGCGACACCACTGAAGCTTTCTTT. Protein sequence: CARAGFGDTTEAFF.

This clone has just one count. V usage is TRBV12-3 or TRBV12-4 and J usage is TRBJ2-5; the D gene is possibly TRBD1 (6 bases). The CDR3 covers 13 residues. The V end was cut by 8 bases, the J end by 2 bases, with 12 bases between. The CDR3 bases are TGTGCCAGCGGTTACAGGGCACAAGAGACCCAGTACTTC. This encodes CASGYRAQETQYF.

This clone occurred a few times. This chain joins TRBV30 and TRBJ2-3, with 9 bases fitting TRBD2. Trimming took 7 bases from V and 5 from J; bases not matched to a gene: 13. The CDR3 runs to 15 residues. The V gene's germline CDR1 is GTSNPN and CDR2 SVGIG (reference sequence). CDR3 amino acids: CAFKRLAASLDTQYF. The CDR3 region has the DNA TGTGCCTTTAAGCGACTAGCGGCCTCACTAGATACGCAGTATTTT.

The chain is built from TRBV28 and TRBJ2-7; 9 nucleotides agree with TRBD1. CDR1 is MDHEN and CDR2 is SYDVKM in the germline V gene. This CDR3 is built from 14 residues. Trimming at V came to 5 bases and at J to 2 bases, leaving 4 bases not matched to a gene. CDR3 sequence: CASSKGQGPYEQYF. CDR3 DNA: TGTGCCAGCAGTAAGGGACAGGGACCCTACGAGCAGTACTTC. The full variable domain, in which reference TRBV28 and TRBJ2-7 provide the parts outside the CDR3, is DVKVTQSSRYLVKRTGEKVFLECVQDMDHENMFWYRQDPGLGLRLIYFSYDVKMKEKGDIPEGYSVSREKKERFSLILESASTNQTSMYLCASSKGQGPYEQYFGPGTRLTVT.

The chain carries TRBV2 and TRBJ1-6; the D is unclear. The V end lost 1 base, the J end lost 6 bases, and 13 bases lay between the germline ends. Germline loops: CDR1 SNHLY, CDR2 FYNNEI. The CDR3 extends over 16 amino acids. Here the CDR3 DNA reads TGTGCCAGCAGTGAAGACGGCGGGAACGGTAATTCACCCCTCCACTTT. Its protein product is CASSEDGGNGNSPLHF.

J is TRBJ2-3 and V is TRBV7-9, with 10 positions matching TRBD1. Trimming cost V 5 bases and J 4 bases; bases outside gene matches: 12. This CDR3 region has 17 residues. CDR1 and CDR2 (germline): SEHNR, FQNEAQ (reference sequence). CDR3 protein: CASSSDHGTGASDTQYF. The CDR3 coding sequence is TGTGCCAGCAGCAGCGATCATGGGACAGGGGCCTCAGATACGCAGTATTTT. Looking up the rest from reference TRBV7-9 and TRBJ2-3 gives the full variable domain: DTGVSQNPRHKITKRGQNVTFRCDPISEHNRLYWYRQTLGQGPEFLTYFQNEAQLEKSRLLSDRFSAERPKGSFSTLEIQRTEQGDSAMYLCASSSDHGTGASDTQYFGPGTRLTVL.

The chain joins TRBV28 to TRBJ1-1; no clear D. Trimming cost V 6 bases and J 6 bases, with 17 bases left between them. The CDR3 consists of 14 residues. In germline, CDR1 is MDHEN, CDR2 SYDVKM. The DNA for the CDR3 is TGTGCCAGCAGCGGGAGAGGGTCGCGCCCTGAAGCTTTCTTT. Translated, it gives CASSGRGSRPEAFF.

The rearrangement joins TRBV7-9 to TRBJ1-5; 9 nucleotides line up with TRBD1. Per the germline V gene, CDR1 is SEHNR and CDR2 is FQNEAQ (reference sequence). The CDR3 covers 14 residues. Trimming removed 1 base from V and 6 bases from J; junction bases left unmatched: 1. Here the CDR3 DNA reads TGTGCCAGCAGCTTAGGGACAGGGGTTCAGCCCCAGCATTTT. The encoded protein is CASSLGTGVQPQHF.